Below are 3 T cell receptor beta chains sequenced from a single sample in a study of blood T cells in healthy people across ages (dated by TCRdb to the mid-2010s). Preparation of the library involved 5' RACE. Instrument on record: Illumina HiSeq 2500. A second PCR of roughly 6 to 11 cycles was run with a J-beta primer mix and a sample-barcoded 5' primer. TCRdb applied fastp at Q25 and MiXCR to the public reads, then kept only in-frame beta chains. Every distinct CDR3 protein forms one entry, paired with its most common genes and DNA. For this sample the table gives some 1.6 million distinct CDR3 sequences, of which roughly a third were detected only once. 10% to 12% of the sample is in the top ten clones. The sample was blood. These receptors all stem from a woman aged 25 to 39 in good health.

With respect to this clonotype: Here the CDR3 omits its conserved ending phenylalanine or tryptophan, so a read error is the likely source. The V gene is TRBV12-3 or TRBV12-4, the J gene TRBJ2-7, with 9 bases identical to TRBD2. Trimming cost V 0 bases and J 1 base; bases outside gene matches: 1. CDR3 length: 15 amino acids. The CDR3 protein is CASSLASGGSYEQYS. In DNA, the CDR3 is TGTGCCAGCAGTTTAGCTAGCGGGGGATCCTACGAGCAGTACTCC.

The V and J genes are TRBV7-3 and TRBJ2-6, with D possibly TRBD1 on 6 matching bases. Germline-derived CDR1 and CDR2 are SGHTA and FQGTGA. This CDR3 has 14 amino acids. The V end lost 2 bases, the J end lost 14 bases, and 16 bases lay between the germline ends. The CDR3 loop reads CASSLGNRDSLLTF. The DNA for the CDR3 is TGTGCCAGCAGCTTAGGGAACAGGGATTCCCTCCTGACTTTC.

The chain is built from TRBV29-1 and TRBJ1-2, with a possible D match to TRBD1 (6 bases). The CDR3 contains 14 residues. Per germline, CDR1 SQVTM and CDR2 ANQGSEA. Trimming pared 3 bases from V and 4 bases from J, leaving 15 bases between. For the CDR3, the DNA is TGCAGCGTTGACACAGGGAGGGAGCGCTATGGCTACACCTTC. Translating it yields CSVDTGRERYGYTF. The variable domain in full, with the rest retrieved from reference TRBV29-1 and TRBJ1-2, is SAVISQKPSRDICQRGTSLTIQCQVDSQVTMMFWYRQQPGQSLTLIATANQGSEATYESGFVIDKFPISRPNLTFSTLTVSNMSPEDSSIYLCSVDTGRERYGYTFGSGTRLTVV.